This T cell receptor (beta chain) was obtained from a study of immune evolution from preneoplasia to lung adenocarcinoma. Assay used: immunoSEQ multiplex PCR; TCRdb lists only in-frame clones, some missing. Of 4,900 or so clones listed, roughly four fifths are singletons. Germline V gene sequence: CDR1 SGHRS, CDR2 YFSETQ. The length of the CDR3 is 14 residues. Between the trimmed V and J ends, which lost 3 bases and 4 bases, there was a span of 13 bases. The material sequenced was FFPE minimally invasive lung adenocarcinoma tissue. The rearrangement links TRBV5-1 to TRBJ1-2, with TRBD1 as a possible D gene (5 bases). This TCR derives from a person between 50 and 70 years old with lung adenocarcinoma. The CDR3 nucleotides are TGCGCCAGCAGCTCGCACCGGGACTTCTATGGCTACACCTTC. Protein: CASSSHRDFYGYTF.